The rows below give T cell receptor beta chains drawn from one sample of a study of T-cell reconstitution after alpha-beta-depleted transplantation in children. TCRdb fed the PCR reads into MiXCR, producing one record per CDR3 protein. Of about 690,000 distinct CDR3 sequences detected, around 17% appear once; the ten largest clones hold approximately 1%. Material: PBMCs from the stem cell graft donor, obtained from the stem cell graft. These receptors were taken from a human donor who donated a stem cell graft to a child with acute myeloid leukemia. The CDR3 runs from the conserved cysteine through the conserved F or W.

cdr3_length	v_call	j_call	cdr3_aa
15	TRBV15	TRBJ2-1	CATSRDLAQNNEQFF
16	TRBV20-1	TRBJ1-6	CSASPRDTGLYSPLHF
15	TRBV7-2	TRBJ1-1	CASSLVRTVNTEAFF
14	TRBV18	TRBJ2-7	CASSPLDPPYEQYF
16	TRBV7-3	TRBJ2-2	CASSVHGAEQTGELFF
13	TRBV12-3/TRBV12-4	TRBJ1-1	CASSSMGWTEAFF
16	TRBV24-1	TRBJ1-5	CATSDPTENVDQPQHF
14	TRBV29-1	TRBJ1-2	CSVPDRRDNYGYTF
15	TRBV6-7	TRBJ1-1	CARPPTLGRNTEAFF
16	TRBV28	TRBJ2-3	CASRHGTGEQIDTQYF
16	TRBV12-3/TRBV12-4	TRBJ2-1	CASTRAGYGFGNEQFF
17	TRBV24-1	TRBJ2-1	CATSDTSGTGSYNEQFF
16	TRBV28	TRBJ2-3	CASSSSQGGITDTQYF
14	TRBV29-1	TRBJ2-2	CSALGAGGTGELFF
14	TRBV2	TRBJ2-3	CASSEEVAGDTQYF
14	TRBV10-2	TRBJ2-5	CASSESGDQETQYF
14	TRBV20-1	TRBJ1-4	CSASLVSTNEKLFF
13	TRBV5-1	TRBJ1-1	CASSQDGNTEAFF
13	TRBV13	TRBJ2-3	CASAGGRTDTQYF
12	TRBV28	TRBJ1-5	CASRGPNQPQHF
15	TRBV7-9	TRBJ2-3	CASSLDAGEADTQYF
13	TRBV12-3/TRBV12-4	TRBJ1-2	CASSFTGGRGYTF